What follows are 20 T cell receptor beta chains derived from one specimen sequenced in a study of cytomegalovirus exposure and HLA in healthy donors. TCRdb keeps only in-frame clones here, not all; method: immunoSEQ multiplex PCR. The data hold around 300,000 clones, with about nine tenths observed a single time. Material for sequencing was PBMCs. The source is a woman aged 30 to 39 in good health and CMV-seropositive.

The chain couples TRBV9 to TRBJ1-1; D is possibly TRBD1 (5 bases). This CDR3 is built from 13 residues. CDR1 SGDLS and CDR2 YYNGEE come from the germline V gene. The ends were cut back, 4 bases at V and 1 base at J, with 8 bases in the middle. CDR3 loop: CASSQGQNTEAFF. The DNA of the CDR3 is TGTGCCAGCAGCCAAGGACAGAACACTGAAGCTTTCTTT.

The chain joins TRBV28 to TRBJ2-7; the D is unclear. The V end was cut by 3 bases, the J end by 0 bases, with 9 bases between. The CDR3 has 14 residues. Germline values: CDR1 MDHEN, CDR2 SYDVKM. As DNA, the CDR3 is TGTGCCAGCAGTTTGGACCTCCCCTCCTACGAGCAGTACTTC. Its protein is CASSLDLPSYEQYF.

The rearrangement links TRBV4-2 to TRBJ2-7, with D maybe TRBD2 (6 bases). Germline CDR1 and CDR2: LGHNA and YNFKEQ. This CDR3 is built from 14 residues. Trimming cost V 4 bases and J 4 bases, with 14 bases left between them. The CDR3 region is CASSPPGATYEQYF. CDR3 coding DNA: TGTGCCAGCAGCCCCCCGGGAGCAACTTACGAGCAGTACTTC.

This clone was observed a handful of times. This sequence joins TRBV15 and TRBJ1-5; 9 positions agree with TRBD1. CDR1 is LNHNV and CDR2 is YYDKDF in the germline V gene (reference sequence). This CDR3 has 16 amino acids. V lost 2 bases to trimming and J lost 5 bases; unmatched junction nucleotides: 7. This CDR3 reads CATSRPGTGRDQPQHF. The CDR3 DNA sequence: TGTGCCACCAGCAGACCCGGGACAGGGAGGGATCAGCCCCAGCATTTT. The full variable domain, rest sourced from reference TRBV15 and TRBJ1-5, is DAMVIQNPRYQVTQFGKPVTLSCSQTLNHNVMYWYQQKSSQAPKLLFHYYDKDFNNEADTPDNFQSRRPNTSFCFLDIRSPGLGDTAMYLCATSRPGTGRDQPQHFGDGTRLSIL.

CDR3 residues: CASSEGPLGVNIQYF. The CDR3 DNA reads as TGTGCCAGCAGTGAGGGACCCCTTGGGGTGAACATTCAGTACTTC. This chain joins TRBV6-1 and TRBJ2-4, with D perhaps being TRBD1 or TRBD2 (5 bases each). Germline V gives CDR1 MNHNS, CDR2 SASEGT. Trimming pared 3 bases from V and 7 bases from J, leaving 16 bases between. The CDR3 runs 15 residues.

This chain connects TRBV27 to TRBJ1-1; the D gene is possibly TRBD1 (6 bases). The V gene lost 6 bases and the J gene lost 0 bases, with 14 bases spanning the gap. CDR1 and CDR2 (germline): MNHEY, SMNVEV (reference sequence). The CDR3 is 15 amino acids. As DNA, the CDR3 is TGTGCCAGCAGCCCGGGGGCGTTGATGAACACTGAAGCTTTCTTT. Encoded protein: CASSPGALMNTEAFF.

V gene TRBV5-4 combines with J gene TRBJ2-1; 8 nucleotides line up with TRBD1. CDR1 and CDR2 from the germline V gene are SGHNT and YYREEE (reference sequence). This CDR3 comprises 15 residues. The ends lost 7 bases at V and 5 bases at J; junction bases unmatched: 11. CDR3 amino acids: CASQNRTGPNNEQFF. DNA of the CDR3: TGTGCCAGCCAGAACCGGACAGGGCCTAACAATGAGCAGTTCTTC.

The rearrangement links TRBV29-1 to TRBJ2-1; 9 bases match TRBD1. The CDR3 is made up of 14 amino acids. Trimming took 7 bases from V and 6 from J; bases not matched to a gene: 10. Germline CDR1 is SQVTM and CDR2 is ANQGSEA. The CDR3 DNA is TGCAGCGGATACAGGGGGCCCCCCTCCAATGAGCAGTTCTTC. Translating gives CSGYRGPPSNEQFF.

The chain is built from TRBV2 and TRBJ1-2; D is undetermined. V lost 3 bases to trimming and J lost 1 base, with 9 bases between them. Germline CDR1 and CDR2: SNHLY and FYNNEI. CDR3 length equals 14 residues. This CDR3 reads CASSEGTHNYGYTF. DNA for the CDR3: TGTGCCAGCAGTGAGGGTACCCATAACTATGGCTACACCTTC. Complete variable domain (other parts from reference TRBV2 and TRBJ1-2): EPEVTQTPSHQVTQMGQEVILRCVPISNHLYFYWYRQILGQKVEFLVSFYNNEISEKSEIFDDQFSVERPDGSNFTLKIRSTKLEDSAMYFCASSEGTHNYGYTFGSGTRLTVV.

The chain carries TRBV6-1 and TRBJ1-2; no clear D gene. Germline CDR1 and CDR2: MNHNS and SASEGT. The CDR3 is 16 residues long. V was clipped by 4 bases and J by 0 bases, with 15 bases between them. The CDR3 DNA is TGTGCCAGCAGTGTATCCAGCTCTACCTCTAACTATGGCTACACCTTC. Its protein product is CASSVSSSTSNYGYTF.

This clone was detected a few times. The rearrangement links TRBV4-1 to TRBJ1-1; D gene ambiguous. The CDR3 length is 14 residues. The V gene lost 5 bases and the J gene lost 2 bases, with 12 bases spanning the gap. The germline gives CDR1 MGHRA, CDR2 YSYEKL. CDR3 loop: CASSTPDVNTEAFF. Here the CDR3 DNA reads TGCGCCAGCAGCACCCCGGACGTCAACACTGAAGCTTTCTTT.

The table lists this clone with a count of one. V usage is TRBV30 and J usage is TRBJ1-2; perhaps TRBD1 as D (5 bases). V was clipped by 2 bases and J by 4 bases, with 8 bases between them. The CDR3 length is 12 residues. Germline lookup yields CDR1 GTSNPN and CDR2 SVGIG (reference sequence). The CDR3 sequence: CAWSPGTYGYTF. As DNA, the CDR3 is TGTGCCTGGAGTCCGGGGACCTATGGCTACACCTTC.

The chain carries TRBV9 and TRBJ2-5; 9 bases are shared with TRBD2. The CDR3 has 15 residues. Germline CDR1 is SGDLS and CDR2 is YYNGEE. Trimming at V came to 4 bases and at J to 4 bases, leaving 8 bases not matched to a gene. The CDR3 coding sequence is TGTGCCAGCAGCATAGCGGGAGCTGTAGGAGAGACCCAGTACTTC. Translation gives CASSIAGAVGETQYF.

The V call is TRBV7-3, the J call TRBJ2-3; tentative D call: TRBD2 (6 bases). CDR1 SGHTA and CDR2 FQGTGA come from the germline V gene. V was shortened by 5 bases and J by 6 bases, with 18 bases between the two germline ends. The CDR3 contains 15 residues. CDR3 bases: TGTGCCAGCAGCCCGGGGACTTTCCAAAGTGATACGCAGTATTTT. As protein: CASSPGTFQSDTQYF. The variable domain in full, with the rest retrieved from reference TRBV7-3 and TRBJ2-3, is GAGVSQTPSNKVTEKGKYVELRCDPISGHTALYWYRQSLGQGPEFLIYFQGTGAADDSGLPNDRFFAVRPEGSVSTLKIQRTERGDSAVYLCASSPGTFQSDTQYFGPGTRLTVL.

This clone came up once. V and J are TRBV19 and TRBJ2-3, with a tentative D call TRBD2 (6 bases). Trimming took off 7 bases at V and 2 bases at J, with 16 bases between the two ends. The CDR3 length is 15 residues. Germline V gene lookup returns CDR1 LNHDA and CDR2 SQIVND (reference sequence). The CDR3 DNA follows: TGTGCCAGTACCCCGGGACTCGACAACACAGATACGCAGTATTTT. Translating gives CASTPGLDNTDTQYF. Full variable domain (missing parts from reference TRBV19 and TRBJ2-3): DGGITQSPKYLFRKEGQNVTLSCEQNLNHDAMYWYRQDPGQGLRLIYYSQIVNDFQKGDIAEGYSVSREKKESFPLTVTSAQKNPTAFYLCASTPGLDNTDTQYFGPGTRLTVL.

The rearrangement links TRBV5-1 to TRBJ2-7, with D possibly being TRBD2 (6 bases). The CDR3 totals 15 residues. The V gene's germline CDR1 is SGHRS and CDR2 YFSETQ. Trimming stripped 2 bases from V and 3 bases from J, with 15 bases between. The CDR3 spells CASSLGTRGVYEQYF. The CDR3 region has the DNA TGCGCCAGCAGCTTAGGTACCCGCGGGGTCTACGAGCAGTACTTC. The full variable domain, completed using reference TRBV5-1 and TRBJ2-7, is KAGVTQTPRYLIKTRGQQVTLSCSPISGHRSVSWYQQTPGQGLQFLFEYFSETQRNKGNFPGRFSGRQFSNSRSEMNVSTLELGDSALYLCASSLGTRGVYEQYFGPGTRLTVT.

CDR3 nucleotides: TGTGCCAGCAGTTTCGACAGGGGGCGGAATGAAAAACTGTTTTTT. Its translation is CASSFDRGRNEKLFF. V usage is TRBV6-5 and J usage is TRBJ1-4; 10 bases are a match to TRBD1. V dropped 4 bases and J dropped 5; count of bases not matched to a gene: 4. The CDR3 totals 15 residues. Germline V CDR1 and CDR2: MNHEY, SVGAGI.

The V and J genes are TRBV5-1 and TRBJ2-3; D could derive from TRBD1 or TRBD2 (5 bases each). The length of the CDR3 is 13 residues. CDR1 SGHRS and CDR2 YFSETQ come from the germline V gene. V lost 1 base to trimming and J lost 6 bases, with 9 bases between them. The CDR3 bases are TGCGCCAGCAGCTTGTACGGGGCCGATACGCAGTATTTT. It translates to CASSLYGADTQYF.

The rearrangement joins TRBV9 to TRBJ1-5; unclear D gene. V was clipped by 5 bases and J by 3 bases, with 12 bases between them. CDR3 length: 14 amino acids. Germline V gene sequence: CDR1 SGDLS, CDR2 YYNGEE. This CDR3 is CASSSASHNQPQHF. CDR3 coding DNA: TGTGCCAGCAGTAGCGCCAGCCACAATCAGCCCCAGCATTTT.

V gene TRBV30 combines with J gene TRBJ1-1; 7 bases fit TRBD1. Looked up from germline, CDR1 is GTSNPN and CDR2 is SVGIG (reference sequence). The CDR3 runs 13 residues. With 5 bases clipped from V and 0 bases from J, the junction kept 3 bases outside the gene matches. The CDR3 bases are TGTGCCTGGGCGGGACAGCTGAACACTGAAGCTTTCTTT. Translating it yields CAWAGQLNTEAFF.